This T cell receptor (beta chain) was identified in a study of spatial heterogeneity in lung cancer. Across the study: The donors, about 78 patients with untreated early-stage non-small cell lung cancer, provided the samples.

Time point: blood at routine non-recurrence follow-up after resection. Unsorted whole RNA samples from tumor, nontumor lung or frozen PBMC were sequenced. V was shortened by 7 bases and J by 7 bases, with 13 bases between the two germline ends. The CDR3 contains 12 residues. CDR1 and CDR2 from the germline V gene are LGHDT and YNNKEL (reference sequence). General study results and limits: The appearance of ubiquitous expanded tumor TCRs in blood was greater at resection than follow-up.

Each CDR3 protein is one row after TCRdb ran MiXCR on the 5' RACE reads. The table includes about 120,000 distinct CDR3 sequences, more than 10% detected once. Note on this clonotype: Its antigen remains unidentified. No conserved phenylalanine or tryptophan ends this CDR3, so it is likely a read error.

The clonotype comes from a male donor with early-stage non-small cell lung cancer. The chain recombines TRBV3-1 with TRBJ1-1; D possibly corresponds to TRBD1 (5 bases). The specimen comprised PBMCs, sampled at follow-up. CDR3 nucleotides: TGTGCCAGCACGACAGTAGGAAATGAAGCTTTCATT. Its translation: CASTTVGNEAFI.